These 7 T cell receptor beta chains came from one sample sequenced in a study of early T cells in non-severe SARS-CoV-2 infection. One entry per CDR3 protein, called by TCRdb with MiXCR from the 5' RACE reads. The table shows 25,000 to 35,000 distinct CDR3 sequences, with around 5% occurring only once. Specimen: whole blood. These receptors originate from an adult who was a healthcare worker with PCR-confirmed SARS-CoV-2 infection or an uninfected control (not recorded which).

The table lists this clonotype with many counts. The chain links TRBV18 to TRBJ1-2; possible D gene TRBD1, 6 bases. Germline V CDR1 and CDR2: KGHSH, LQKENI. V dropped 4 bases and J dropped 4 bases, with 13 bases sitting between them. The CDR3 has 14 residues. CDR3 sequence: CASSLNRVIYGYTF. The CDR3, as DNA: TGTGCCAGCTCACTGAACAGGGTTATCTATGGCTACACCTTC. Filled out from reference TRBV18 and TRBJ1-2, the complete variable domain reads NAGVMQNPRHLVRRRGQEARLRCSPMKGHSHVYWYRQLPEEGLKFMVYLQKENIIDESGMPKERFSAEFPKEGPSILRIQQVVRGDSAAYFCASSLNRVIYGYTFGSGTRLTVV.

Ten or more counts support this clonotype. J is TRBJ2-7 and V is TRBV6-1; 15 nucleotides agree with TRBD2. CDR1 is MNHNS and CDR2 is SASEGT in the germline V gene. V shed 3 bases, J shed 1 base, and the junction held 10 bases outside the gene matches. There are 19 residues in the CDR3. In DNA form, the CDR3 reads TGTGCCAGCAGTGACCTAGGGACTAGCGGGAGGCCAAGTTCCTACGAGCAGTACTTC. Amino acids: CASSDLGTSGRPSSYEQYF.

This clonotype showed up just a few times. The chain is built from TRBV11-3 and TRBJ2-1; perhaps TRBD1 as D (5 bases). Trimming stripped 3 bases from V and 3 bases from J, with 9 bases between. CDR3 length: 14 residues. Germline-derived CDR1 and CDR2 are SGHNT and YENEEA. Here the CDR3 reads CASSFTGFYNEQFF. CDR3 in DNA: TGTGCCAGCAGCTTCACAGGATTCTACAATGAGCAGTTCTTC. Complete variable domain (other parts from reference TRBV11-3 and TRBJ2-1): EAGVVQSPRYKIIEKKQPVAFWCNPISGHNTLYWYLQNLGQGPELLIRYENEEAVDDSQLPKDRFSAERLKGVDSTLKIQPAELGDSAVYLCASSFTGFYNEQFFGPGTRLTVL.

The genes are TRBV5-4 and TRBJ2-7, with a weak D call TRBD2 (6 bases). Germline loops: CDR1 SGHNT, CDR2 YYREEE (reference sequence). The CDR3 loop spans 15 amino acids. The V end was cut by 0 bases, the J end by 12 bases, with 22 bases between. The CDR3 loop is CASSLGGMASASLYF. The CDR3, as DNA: TGTGCCAGCAGCTTGGGGGGTATGGCTAGCGCAAGTTTGTACTTC.

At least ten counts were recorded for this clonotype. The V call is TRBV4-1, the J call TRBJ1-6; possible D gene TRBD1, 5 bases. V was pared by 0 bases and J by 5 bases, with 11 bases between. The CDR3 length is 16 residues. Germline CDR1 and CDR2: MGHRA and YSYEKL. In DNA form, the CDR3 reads TGCGCCAGCAGCCAAGAAACGGCACAGGATAATTCACCCCTCCACTTT. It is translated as CASSQETAQDNSPLHF.

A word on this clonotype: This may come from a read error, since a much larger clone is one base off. The CDR3 sequence: CASSYAGPAYEQYF. Written as DNA, the CDR3 is TGTGCCAGCAGTTACGCGGGACCCGCCTACGAGCAGTACTTC. The rearrangement joins TRBV6-5 to TRBJ2-7, with D possibly TRBD2 on 6 matching bases. V lost 2 bases, J lost 2 bases, and 10 bases lay in between. The germline V gene encodes CDR1 MNHEY and CDR2 SVGAGI. The CDR3 sequence is 14 residues long.

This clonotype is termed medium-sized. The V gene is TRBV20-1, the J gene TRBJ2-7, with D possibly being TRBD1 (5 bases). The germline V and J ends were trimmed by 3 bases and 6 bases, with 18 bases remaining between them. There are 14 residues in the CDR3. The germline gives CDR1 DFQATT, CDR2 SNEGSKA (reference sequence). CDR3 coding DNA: TGCAGTGCTAGGTCAGTTATATCTACAGGCGAGCAGTACTTC. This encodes CSARSVISTGEQYF.